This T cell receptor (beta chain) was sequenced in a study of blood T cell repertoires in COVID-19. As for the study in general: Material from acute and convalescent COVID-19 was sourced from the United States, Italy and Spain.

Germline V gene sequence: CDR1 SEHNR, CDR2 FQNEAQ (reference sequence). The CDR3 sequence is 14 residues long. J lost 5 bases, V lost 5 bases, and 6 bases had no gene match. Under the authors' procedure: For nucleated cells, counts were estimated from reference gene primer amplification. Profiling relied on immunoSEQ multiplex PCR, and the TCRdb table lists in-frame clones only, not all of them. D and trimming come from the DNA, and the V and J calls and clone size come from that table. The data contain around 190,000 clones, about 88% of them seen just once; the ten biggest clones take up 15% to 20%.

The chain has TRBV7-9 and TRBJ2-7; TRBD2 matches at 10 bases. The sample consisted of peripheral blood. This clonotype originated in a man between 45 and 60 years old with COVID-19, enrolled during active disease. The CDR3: CASSISGGRDEQYF. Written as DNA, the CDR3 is TGTGCCAGCAGCATTAGCGGGGGGCGCGACGAGCAGTACTTC. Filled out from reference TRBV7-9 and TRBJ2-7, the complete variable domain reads DTGVSQNPRHKITKRGQNVTFRCDPISEHNRLYWYRQTLGQGPEFLTYFQNEAQLEKSRLLSDRFSAERPKGSFSTLEIQRTEQGDSAMYLCASSISGGRDEQYFGPGTRLTVT.